This entry concerns a single T cell receptor (beta chain). This specimen comes from a study of blood T cell repertoires in COVID-19. Authors' processing steps: Reference gene primers were amplified, and this amplification served to estimate nucleated cell counts. TCRdb keeps only in-frame clones here, not all; method: immunoSEQ multiplex PCR. The D gene and trimming were derived from the DNA, and the V and J assignments and clone size from that table. Among about 76,000 clones listed, around nine tenths were seen once. Germline V CDR1 and CDR2: SGHTA, FQGTGA. Unmatched junction bases numbered 2, after V lost 0 bases and J lost 9 bases. The CDR3 runs to 15 residues.

The chain is built from TRBV7-3 and TRBJ2-1, with 13 bases that match TRBD2. The material sequenced was peripheral blood. The sequence was obtained from a man aged 25-45 years with acute or convalescent COVID-19. The CDR3 is CASSLTGLAGVEQFF. The CDR3 DNA sequence: TGTGCCAGCAGCTTAACTGGACTAGCGGGAGTTGAGCAGTTCTTC.